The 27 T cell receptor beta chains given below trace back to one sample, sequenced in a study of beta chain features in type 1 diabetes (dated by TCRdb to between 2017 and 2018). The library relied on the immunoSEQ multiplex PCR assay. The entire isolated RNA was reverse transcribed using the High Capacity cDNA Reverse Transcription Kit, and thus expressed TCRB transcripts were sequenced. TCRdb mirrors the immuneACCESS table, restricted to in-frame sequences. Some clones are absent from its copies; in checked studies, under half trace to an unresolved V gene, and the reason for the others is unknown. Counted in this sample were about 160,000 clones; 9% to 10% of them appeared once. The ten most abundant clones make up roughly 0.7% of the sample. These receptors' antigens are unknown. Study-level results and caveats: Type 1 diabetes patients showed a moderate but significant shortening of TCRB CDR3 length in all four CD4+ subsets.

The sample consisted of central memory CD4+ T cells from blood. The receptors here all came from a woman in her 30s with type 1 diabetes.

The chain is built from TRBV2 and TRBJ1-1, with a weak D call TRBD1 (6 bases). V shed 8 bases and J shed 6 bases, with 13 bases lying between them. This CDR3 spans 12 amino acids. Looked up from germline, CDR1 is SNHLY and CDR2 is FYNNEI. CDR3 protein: CASGAQGAEAFF. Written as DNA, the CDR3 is TGTGCCAGCGGAGCACAGGGTGCTGAAGCTTTCTTT.

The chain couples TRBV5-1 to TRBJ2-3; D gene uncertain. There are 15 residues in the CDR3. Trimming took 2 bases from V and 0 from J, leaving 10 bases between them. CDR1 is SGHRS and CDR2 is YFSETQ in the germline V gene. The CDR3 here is CASSLGTASTDTQYF. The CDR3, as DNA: TGCGCCAGCAGCTTAGGTACAGCAAGCACAGATACGCAGTATTTT. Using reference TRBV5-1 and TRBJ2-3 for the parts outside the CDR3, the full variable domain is KAGVTQTPRYLIKTRGQQVTLSCSPISGHRSVSWYQQTPGQGLQFLFEYFSETQRNKGNFPGRFSGRQFSNSRSEMNVSTLELGDSALYLCASSLGTASTDTQYFGPGTRLTVL.

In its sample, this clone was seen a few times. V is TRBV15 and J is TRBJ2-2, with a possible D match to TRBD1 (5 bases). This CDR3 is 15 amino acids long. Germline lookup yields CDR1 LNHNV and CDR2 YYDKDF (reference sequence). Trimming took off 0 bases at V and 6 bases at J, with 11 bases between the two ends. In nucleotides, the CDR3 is TGTGCCACCAGCAGAGATGCAGGGTTGGCCGGGGAGCTGTTTTTT. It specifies CATSRDAGLAGELFF.

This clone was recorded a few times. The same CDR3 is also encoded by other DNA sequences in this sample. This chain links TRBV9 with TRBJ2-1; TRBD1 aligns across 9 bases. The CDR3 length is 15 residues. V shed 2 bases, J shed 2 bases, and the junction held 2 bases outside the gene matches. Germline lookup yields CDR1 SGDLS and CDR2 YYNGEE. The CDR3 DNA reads TGTGCCAGCAGCGTGGGACAGGGCACCTACAATGAGCAGTTCTTC. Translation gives CASSVGQGTYNEQFF.

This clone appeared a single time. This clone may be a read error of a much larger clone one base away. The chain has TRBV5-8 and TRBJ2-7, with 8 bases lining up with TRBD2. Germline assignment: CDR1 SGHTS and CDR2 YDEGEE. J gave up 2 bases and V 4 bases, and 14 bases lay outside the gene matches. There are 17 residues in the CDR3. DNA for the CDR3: TGTGCCAGCAGCCAAGCCCTGATGGTAGCGGGAACCTACGAGCAGTACTTC. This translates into CASSQALMVAGTYEQYF.

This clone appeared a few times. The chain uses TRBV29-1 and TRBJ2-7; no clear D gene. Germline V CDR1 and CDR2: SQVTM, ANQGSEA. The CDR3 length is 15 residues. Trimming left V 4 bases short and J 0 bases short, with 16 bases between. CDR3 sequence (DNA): TGCAGCGTTGTGCTGGCCCATTCCAGCTCCTACGAGCAGTACTTC. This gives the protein CSVVLAHSSSYEQYF.

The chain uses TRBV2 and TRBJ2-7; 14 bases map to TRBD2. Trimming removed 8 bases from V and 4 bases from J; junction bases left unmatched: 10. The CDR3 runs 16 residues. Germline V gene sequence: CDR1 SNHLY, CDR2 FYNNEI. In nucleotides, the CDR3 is TGTGCCAGCCTAGGACTAGCGGGAGGCCTAACTTACGAGCAGTACTTC. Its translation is CASLGLAGGLTYEQYF.

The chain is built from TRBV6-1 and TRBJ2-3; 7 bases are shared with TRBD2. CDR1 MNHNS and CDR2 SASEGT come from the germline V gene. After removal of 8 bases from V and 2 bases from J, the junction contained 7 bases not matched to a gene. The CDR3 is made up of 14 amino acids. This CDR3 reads CASGGDTDTDTQYF. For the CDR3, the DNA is TGTGCCAGCGGGGGGGATACCGACACAGATACGCAGTATTTT.

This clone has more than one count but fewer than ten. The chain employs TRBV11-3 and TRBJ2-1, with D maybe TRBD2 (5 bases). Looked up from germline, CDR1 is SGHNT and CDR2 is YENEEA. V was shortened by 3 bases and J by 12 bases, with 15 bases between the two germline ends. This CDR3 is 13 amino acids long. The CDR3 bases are TGTGCCAGCAGCTTGACTATCTCTAGTAGGCAGTTCTTC. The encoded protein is CASSLTISSRQFF.

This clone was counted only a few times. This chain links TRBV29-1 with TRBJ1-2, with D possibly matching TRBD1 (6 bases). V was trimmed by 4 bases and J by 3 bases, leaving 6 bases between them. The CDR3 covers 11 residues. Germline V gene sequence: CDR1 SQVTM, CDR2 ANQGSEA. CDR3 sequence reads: CSVGQDYGYTF. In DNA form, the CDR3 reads TGCAGCGTTGGACAGGACTATGGCTACACCTTC.

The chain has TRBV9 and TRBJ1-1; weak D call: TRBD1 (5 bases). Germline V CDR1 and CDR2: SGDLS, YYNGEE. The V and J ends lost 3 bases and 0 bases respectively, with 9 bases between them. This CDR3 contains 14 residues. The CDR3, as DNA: TGTGCCAGCAGCGCCGACAGCATGAACACTGAAGCTTTCTTT. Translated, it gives CASSADSMNTEAFF.

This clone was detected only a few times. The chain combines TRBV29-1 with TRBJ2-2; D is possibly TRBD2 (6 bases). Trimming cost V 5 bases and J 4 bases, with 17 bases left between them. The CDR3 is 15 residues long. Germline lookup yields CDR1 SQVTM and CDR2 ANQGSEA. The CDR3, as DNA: TGCAGCGTTTTTCTCTCATCCGGGAGCACCGGGGAGCTGTTTTTT. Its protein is CSVFLSSGSTGELFF.

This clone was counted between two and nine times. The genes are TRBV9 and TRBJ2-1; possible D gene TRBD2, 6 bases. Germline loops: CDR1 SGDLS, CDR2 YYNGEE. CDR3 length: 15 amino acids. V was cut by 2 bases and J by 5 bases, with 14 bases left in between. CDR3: CASSVNTGVHNEQFF. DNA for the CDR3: TGTGCCAGCAGCGTTAATACGGGAGTCCACAATGAGCAGTTCTTC.

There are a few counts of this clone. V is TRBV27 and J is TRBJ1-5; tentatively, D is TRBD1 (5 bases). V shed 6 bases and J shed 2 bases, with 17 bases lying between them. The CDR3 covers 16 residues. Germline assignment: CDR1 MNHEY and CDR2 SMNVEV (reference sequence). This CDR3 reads CASRLTRAGGNQPQHF. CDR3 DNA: TGTGCCAGCAGACTTACCCGGGCGGGGGGCAATCAGCCCCAGCATTTT.

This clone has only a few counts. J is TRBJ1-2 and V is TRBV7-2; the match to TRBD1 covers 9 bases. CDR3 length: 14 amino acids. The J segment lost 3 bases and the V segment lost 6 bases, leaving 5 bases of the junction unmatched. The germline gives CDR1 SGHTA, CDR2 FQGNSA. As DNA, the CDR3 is TGTGCCAGCAGACACCGGGACAGGGACTATGGCTACACCTTC. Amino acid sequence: CASRHRDRDYGYTF.

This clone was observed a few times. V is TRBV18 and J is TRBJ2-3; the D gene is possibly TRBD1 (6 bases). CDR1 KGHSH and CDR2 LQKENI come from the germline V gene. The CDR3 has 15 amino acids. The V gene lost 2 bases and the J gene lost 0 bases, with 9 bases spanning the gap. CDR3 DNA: TGTGCCAGCTCACCAGGGGGCTCTAGCACAGATACGCAGTATTTT. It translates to CASSPGGSSTDTQYF.

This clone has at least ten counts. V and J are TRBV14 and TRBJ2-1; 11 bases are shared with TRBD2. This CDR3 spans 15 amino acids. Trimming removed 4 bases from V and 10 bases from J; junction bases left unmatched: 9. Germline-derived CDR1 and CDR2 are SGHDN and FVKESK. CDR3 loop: CASSRGTSGFGEQFF. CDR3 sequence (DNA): TGTGCCAGCAGCCGTGGGACTAGCGGCTTCGGGGAGCAGTTCTTC.

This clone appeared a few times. CDR3 sequence: CASSLDGSSADTQYF. The CDR3 region has the DNA TGTGCCAGCAGCTTAGACGGGAGCTCGGCAGATACGCAGTATTTT. The V and J genes are TRBV7-2 and TRBJ2-3; tentative D call: TRBD2 (6 bases). Germline-derived CDR1 and CDR2 are SGHTA and FQGNSA. V lost 1 base and J lost 4, with 12 bases in between. This CDR3 is built from 15 residues.

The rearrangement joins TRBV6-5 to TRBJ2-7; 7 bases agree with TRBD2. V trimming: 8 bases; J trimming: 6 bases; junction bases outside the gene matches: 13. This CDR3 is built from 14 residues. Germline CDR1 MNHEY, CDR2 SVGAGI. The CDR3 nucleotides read TGTGCCAGCCGTATCCTAGAGCGGGGATTCGAGCAGTACTTC. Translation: CASRILERGFEQYF.

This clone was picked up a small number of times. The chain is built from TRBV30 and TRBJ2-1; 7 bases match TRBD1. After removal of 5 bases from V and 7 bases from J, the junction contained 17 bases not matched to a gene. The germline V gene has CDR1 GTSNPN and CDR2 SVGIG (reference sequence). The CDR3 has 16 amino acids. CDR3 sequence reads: CAWGRFGQGVGNEQFF. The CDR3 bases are TGTGCCTGGGGTCGCTTCGGGCAGGGGGTGGGGAATGAGCAGTTCTTC.

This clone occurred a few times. CDR3 amino acids: CASSYSGRIQNEQFF. For the CDR3, the DNA is TGTGCCAGCAGTTATAGCGGGAGGATTCAGAATGAGCAGTTCTTC. The rearrangement uses TRBV28 and TRBJ2-1, with 10 bases lining up with TRBD2. CDR3 length: 15 residues. Per the germline V gene, CDR1 is MDHEN and CDR2 is SYDVKM. J was trimmed by 7 bases and V by 4 bases; bases with no gene match: 7.

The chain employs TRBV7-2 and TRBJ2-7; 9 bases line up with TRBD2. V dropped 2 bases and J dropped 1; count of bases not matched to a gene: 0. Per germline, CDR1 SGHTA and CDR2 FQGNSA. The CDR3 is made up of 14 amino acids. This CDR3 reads CASSLLAGSYEQYF. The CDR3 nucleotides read TGTGCCAGCAGCTTACTAGCGGGGTCCTACGAGCAGTACTTC.

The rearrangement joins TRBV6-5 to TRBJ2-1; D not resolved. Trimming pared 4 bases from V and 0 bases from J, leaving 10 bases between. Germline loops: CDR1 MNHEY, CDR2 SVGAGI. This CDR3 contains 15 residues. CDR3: CASSWRPYSYNEQFF. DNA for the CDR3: TGTGCCAGCAGTTGGCGGCCGTACTCCTACAATGAGCAGTTCTTC.

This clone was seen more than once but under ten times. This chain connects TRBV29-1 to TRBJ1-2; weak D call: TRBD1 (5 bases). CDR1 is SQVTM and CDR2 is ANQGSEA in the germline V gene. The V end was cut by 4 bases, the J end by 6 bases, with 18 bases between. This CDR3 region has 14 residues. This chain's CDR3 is CSVGASWGVDGYTF. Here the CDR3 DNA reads TGCAGCGTTGGGGCATCCTGGGGGGTTGATGGCTACACCTTC.

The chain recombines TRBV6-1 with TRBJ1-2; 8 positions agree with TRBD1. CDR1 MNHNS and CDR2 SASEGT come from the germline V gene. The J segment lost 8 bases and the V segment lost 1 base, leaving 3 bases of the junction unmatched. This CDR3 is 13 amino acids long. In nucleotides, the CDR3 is TGTGCCAGCAGTGAAGAGGACAGGGAAGGCTACACCTTC. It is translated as CASSEEDREGYTF.

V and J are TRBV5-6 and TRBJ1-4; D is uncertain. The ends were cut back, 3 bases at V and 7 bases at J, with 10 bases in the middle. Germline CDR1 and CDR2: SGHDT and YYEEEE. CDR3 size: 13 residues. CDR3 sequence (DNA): TGTGCCAGCAGCTCGAGGGTTGTTGAAAAACTGTTTTTT. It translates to CASSSRVVEKLFF.

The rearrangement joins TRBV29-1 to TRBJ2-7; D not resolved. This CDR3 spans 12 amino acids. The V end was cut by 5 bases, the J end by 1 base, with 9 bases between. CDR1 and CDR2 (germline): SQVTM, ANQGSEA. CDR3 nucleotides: TGCAGCGTTCACGTAGAATCCTACGAGCAGTACTTC. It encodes CSVHVESYEQYF.